This is a list of T cell receptor beta chains from one sample in a study of T cells in Graves' hyperthyroidism and ophthalmopathy. TCRdb fed the multiplex PCR reads into MiXCR, producing one record per CDR3 protein. The table records a few hundred thousand distinct CDR3 sequences, 15% to 18% of them present only once. Sequenced material: blood. Every receptor here comes from a woman under 30 with Graves' hyperthyroidism. Both conserved end residues are part of each CDR3.

CDR3 protein	V gene	J gene
CASSETGTGNTEAFF	TRBV12-3/TRBV12-4	TRBJ1-1
CASSLGPRNQETQYF	TRBV7-2	TRBJ2-5
CASSRWMDSPFF	TRBV5-1	TRBJ2-1
CASSPYSGRSYEQYF	TRBV5-1	TRBJ2-7
CSVEWEQDGGRYEQFF	TRBV29-1	TRBJ2-1
CASSQDPRARREDGYTF	TRBV3-2	TRBJ1-2
CASSLESRWPYEQYF	TRBV11-2	TRBJ2-7
CAISENRDHGYTF	TRBV10-3	TRBJ1-2
CASSFGANNEQFF	TRBV7-2	TRBJ2-1
CASRSPETGLRQFF	TRBV12-3/TRBV12-4	TRBJ2-1
CASSPTGTGGYSNQPQHF	TRBV18	TRBJ1-5
CASSPGLRDQPQHF	TRBV5-5	TRBJ1-5
CASSSYRGKGYGYTF	TRBV7-8	TRBJ1-2
CASSQVEDTQYF	TRBV3-1	TRBJ2-3
CASSLGTTQGAYNEQFF	TRBV4-1	TRBJ2-1
CASSRTRFSDTQYF	TRBV28	TRBJ2-3
CASSNTGVNQPQHF	TRBV27	TRBJ1-5
CASSSRQGAFQETQYF	TRBV7-6	TRBJ2-5
CASTDRGNQPQHF	TRBV6-2/TRBV6-3	TRBJ1-5
CASSLLAGHSTDTQYF	TRBV12-3/TRBV12-4	TRBJ2-3
CASSNGGRGGVKNIQYF	TRBV7-2	TRBJ2-4
CSARGLLDTGELFF	TRBV20-1	TRBJ2-2
CASSPEVQGAYNEQFF	TRBV5-1	TRBJ2-1
CASSLPSSYNEQFF	TRBV28	TRBJ2-1
CASTDQVSHTEAFF	TRBV2	TRBJ1-1
CASSHLSPGTANTGELFF	TRBV3-1	TRBJ2-2
CASWTSGRAEETQYF	TRBV6-1	TRBJ2-5
CASSLAPRERAFF	TRBV5-5	TRBJ1-1
CASRGHYSGANVLTF	TRBV2	TRBJ2-6
CASSLARTSVETQYF	TRBV7-8	TRBJ2-5
CASSLGQAFYGYTF	TRBV28	TRBJ1-2
CASSLRTGGDEKLFF	TRBV3-1	TRBJ1-4
CSASKREGAGETQYF	TRBV20-1	TRBJ2-5
CASSYYRDLGYTF	TRBV12-3/TRBV12-4	TRBJ1-2
CASSLGLRSYNEQFF	TRBV28	TRBJ2-1
CASSFKGGYTF	TRBV12-3/TRBV12-4	TRBJ1-2
CATVGQGDSPLHF	TRBV2	TRBJ1-6
CSARAPGGVSCNEQFF	TRBV20-1	TRBJ2-1
CANRPGTSGRLRTGELFF	TRBV2	TRBJ2-2
CASSLAGFAGEIRETQYF	TRBV7-2	TRBJ2-5
CASSQFDQSSGNTIYF	TRBV4-2	TRBJ1-3
CASSELAEYNEQFF	TRBV6-1	TRBJ2-1
CASSYWYGELFF	TRBV6-2/TRBV6-3	TRBJ2-2
CASSYAFGDEQFF	TRBV6-2/TRBV6-3	TRBJ2-1
CASSTWALKETQYF	TRBV19	TRBJ2-5
CASSSRHYELNTEAFF	TRBV5-1	TRBJ1-1
CASSLVGVTGGYNEQYF	TRBV5-1	TRBJ2-7
CASSGDRGRGGYTF	TRBV2	TRBJ1-2
CASSSPGQGRPMPYNYGYTF	TRBV11-3	TRBJ1-2
CASRLAGARETQYF	TRBV6-1	TRBJ2-5
CSASFGGNSYEQYF	TRBV20-1	TRBJ2-7
CASSSTGQKSNTGELFF	TRBV3-1	TRBJ2-2